Here is one T cell receptor beta chain with its context. CDR3 length: 19 residues. V was clipped by 2 bases and J by 1 base; unmatched bases: 11. Germline assignment: CDR1 SGHVS and CDR2 FNYEAQ. TCRdb keeps only in-frame clones here, not all; method: immunoSEQ multiplex PCR. The sample lists around 200,000 clones, roughly 80% occurring once. This sample is drawn from a study of blood T cell repertoires in COVID-19. In the study overall: PBMCs, B-cell-depleted T cells, or T cells provided the cDNA or gDNA that made up the material.

What was sequenced was peripheral blood. This clonotype was sampled from a woman between 70 and 85 years old with acute or convalescent COVID-19. J is TRBJ2-1 and V is TRBV7-6, with 10 bases fitting TRBD2. This CDR3 reads CASSLWPAGGKYSYNEQFF. CDR3 DNA sequence: TGTGCCAGCAGCTTATGGCCAGCGGGAGGGAAATATTCCTACAATGAGCAGTTCTTC. Looking up the rest from reference TRBV7-6 and TRBJ2-1 gives the full variable domain: GAGVSQSPRYKVTKRGQDVALRCDPISGHVSLYWYRQALGQGPEFLTYFNYEAQQDKSGLPNDRFSAERPEGSISTLTIQRTEQRDSAMYRCASSLWPAGGKYSYNEQFFGPGTRLTVL.